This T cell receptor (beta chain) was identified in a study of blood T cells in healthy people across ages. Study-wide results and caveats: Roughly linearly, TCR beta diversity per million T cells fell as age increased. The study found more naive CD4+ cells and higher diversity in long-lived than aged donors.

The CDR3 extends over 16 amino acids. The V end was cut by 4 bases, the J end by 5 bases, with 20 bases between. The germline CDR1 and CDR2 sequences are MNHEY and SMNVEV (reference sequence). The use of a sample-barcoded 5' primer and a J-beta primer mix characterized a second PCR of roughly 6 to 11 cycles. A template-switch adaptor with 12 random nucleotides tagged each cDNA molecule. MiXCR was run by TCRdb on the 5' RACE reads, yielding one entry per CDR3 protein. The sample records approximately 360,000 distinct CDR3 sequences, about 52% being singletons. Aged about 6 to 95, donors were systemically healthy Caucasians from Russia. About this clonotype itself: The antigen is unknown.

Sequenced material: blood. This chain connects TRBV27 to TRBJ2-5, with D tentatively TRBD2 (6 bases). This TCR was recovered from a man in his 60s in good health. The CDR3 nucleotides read TGTGCCAGCAGTTCCATCCCCGGGACTGTATCGGAGACCCAGTACTTC. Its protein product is CASSSIPGTVSETQYF.